The present TCR beta chain was sequenced within a study of CD8 T cells in ankylosing spondylitis. TCRdb reanalysed the 5' RACE reads using MiXCR and keeps one entry per CDR3 protein. The table records roughly 190,000 distinct CDR3 sequences, 13% of them present only once. Germline-derived CDR1 and CDR2 are SSHAT and FNYEAQ (reference sequence). CDR3 length: 15 amino acids. The V end was cut by 5 bases, the J end by 2 bases, with 16 bases between. As for this clonotype: Its target is unknown.

Overall study findings and caveats: A motif of several highly homologous TCR beta variants was seen as apparently characteristic of ankylosing spondylitis blood. Reportedly, significant enrichment of disease-linked clones occurred in matched ankylosing spondylitis synovial fluid.

What was sequenced was blood, either unsorted or a sorted T cell fraction (not recorded which). This clonotype originated in a male donor with ankylosing spondylitis or in good health (not recorded which). The chain uses TRBV7-7 and TRBJ2-7; a possible D gene is TRBD1 (5 bases). The CDR3 bases are TGTGCCAGCAGCCCTCGATCAGGGTCAACCTACGAGCAGTACTTC. Translated, it gives CASSPRSGSTYEQYF.